The rows below give T cell receptor beta chains drawn from one sample of a study of vaccination and CD4 T cells after COVID-19. One entry per CDR3 protein, called by TCRdb with MiXCR from the PCR reads. Here the sample spans 15,000 to 25,000 distinct CDR3 sequences, around 60% being singletons. No cognate antigen is known for these TCRs. This specimen consisted of CD4+ T cells from blood, cultured in vitro, obtained after SARS-CoV-2 vaccination. The receptors shown here come from a human donor who had recovered from COVID-19. The CDR3 runs from the conserved cysteine through the conserved F or W. The D gene is left open where the match is weak. Only some rows state a clone size, as once, few, many or a class for expanded clones.

j_gene,d_gene,v_gene,abundance,CDR3nt,CDR3aa
TRBJ1-3,TRBD1,TRBV7-2,few,TGTGCCAGCAGCGAGGGACAGGGGACTGGAAACACCATATATTTT,CASSEGQGTGNTIYF
TRBJ1-5,TRBD1,TRBV19,few,TGTGCCAGTAGTGCCCTCAGACAGGGTTTAAAGGCCCAGCATTTT,CASSALRQGLKAQHF
TRBJ1-5,NA,TRBV7-2,few,TGTGCCAGCAGCTTTACAGGGTCGCAACAGCCCCAGCATTTT,CASSFTGSQQPQHF
TRBJ2-1,TRBD2,TRBV20-1,NA,TGCAGTGCCTTGGTAGCGGGGGGTACTGCTGAGCAGTTCTTC,CSALVAGGTAEQFF
TRBJ1-1,TRBD1,TRBV6-2/TRBV6-3,NA,TGTGCCAGCAGTTCTCCACGGACAGGCAGACCTGAAGCTTTCTTT,CASSSPRTGRPEAFF
TRBJ1-2,NA,TRBV10-2,NA,TGCGCCAGCAGGCCTATTCCGGTTAACTATGGCTACACCTTC,CASRPIPVNYGYTF
TRBJ1-1,TRBD1,TRBV7-9,once,TGTGCCAGCAGCTTAGTACAGGGGATAGGAAGGACTGAAGCTTTCTTT,CASSLVQGIGRTEAFF
TRBJ1-3,TRBD1,TRBV10-3,NA,TGTGCCATCAGTGTTTGGACAGGGGCTGGAAACACCATATATTTT,CAISVWTGAGNTIYF
TRBJ1-2,NA,TRBV30,NA,TGTGCCTGGAGTGAAAGGCGAGGCTACACCTTC,CAWSERRGYTF
TRBJ2-7,NA,TRBV5-1,once,TGCGCCAGCAGCACACAGCAGGGGTCGGGGGAGCAGTACTTC,CASSTQQGSGEQYF
TRBJ1-2,NA,TRBV6-1,few,TGTGCCAGCAGTGTGGACAGCGTCAACTATGGCTACACCTTC,CASSVDSVNYGYTF
TRBJ1-1,NA,TRBV18,NA,TGTGCCAGCTCACCCCGACAGCTCAGGGAGACTGAAGCTTTCTTT,CASSPRQLRETEAFF
TRBJ1-3,NA,TRBV6-5,once,TGTGCCAGCAGTTATGTCGGGGCATCTGGAAACACCATATATTTT,CASSYVGASGNTIYF
TRBJ1-2,TRBD1,TRBV6-1,NA,TGTGCCAGCAGCGAGCGCCGCCAGGGGACAGGGGTTAACTATGGCTACACCTTC,CASSERRQGTGVNYGYTF
TRBJ1-2,TRBD1,TRBV6-1,NA,TGTGCCAGCAGGCCGTCGGGACAGGGGGCTCCATTAAAGGACTACACCTTC,CASRPSGQGAPLKDYTF
TRBJ2-1,NA,TRBV7-6,NA,TGTGCCAGCAGCGAAGTCCCTGGCAGGGAAGGTGAGCAGTTCTTC,CASSEVPGREGEQFF
TRBJ1-5,NA,TRBV6-1,NA,TGTGCCAGCAGTGACAGGAGGAGCAATCAGCCCCAGCATTTT,CASSDRRSNQPQHF
TRBJ1-6,NA,TRBV27,NA,TGTGCCAGCACCCTGAATGGGGGTGTGGGGTCACCCCTCCACTTT,CASTLNGGVGSPLHF
TRBJ2-1,NA,TRBV7-2,NA,TGTGCCAGCAGCTTATACCGTCCGAATGAGCAGTTCTTC,CASSLYRPNEQFF
TRBJ1-4,TRBD1,TRBV10-3,NA,TGTGCCATCAGCCCAGGACAGGGGGGGAATGAAAAACTGTTTTTT,CAISPGQGGNEKLFF
TRBJ1-2,TRBD1,TRBV19,NA,TGTGCCAGTAGTATAGCAGGGGGCGCTGGTAACTATGGCTACACCTTC,CASSIAGGAGNYGYTF
TRBJ1-1,NA,TRBV28,few,TGTGCCAGCAGTCTGGGTTACACTGAAGCTTTCTTT,CASSLGYTEAFF
TRBJ1-2,TRBD1,TRBV6-2/TRBV6-3,NA,TGTGCCAGCAGTTTGGGAGGACAGGGCGGAGGCTATGGCTACACCTTC,CASSLGGQGGGYGYTF
TRBJ1-5,TRBD1,TRBV20-1,few,TGCAGTGCTAGAGACCACAGGGGGTCCGACAATCAGCCCCAGCATTTT,CSARDHRGSDNQPQHF
TRBJ1-2,NA,TRBV6-1,NA,TGTGCCAGCAGGTCCGCTGGGGAGTTCGATGGCTACACCTTC,CASRSAGEFDGYTF
TRBJ1-1,NA,TRBV19,NA,TGTGCCAGTAGTATGCGGGGTACCACTGAAGCTTTCTTT,CASSMRGTTEAFF
TRBJ2-1,NA,TRBV20-1,few,TGCAGTGCTAGAGCCTCACTAGTAATTGAGCAGTTCTTC,CSARASLVIEQFF
TRBJ1-2,TRBD1,TRBV10-3,NA,TGTGCCATCAGTGAGCATCAGGGGGCTCTCGCTAACTATGGCTACACCTTC,CAISEHQGALANYGYTF
TRBJ1-2,NA,TRBV10-3,NA,TGTGCCATCAGGGGGGGCATGGGAAAGTCGGATGGCTACACCTTC,CAIRGGMGKSDGYTF
TRBJ1-2,NA,TRBV7-2,few,TGTGCCAGCAGCCCCGCCGGGGCTGAGGGTTACTATGGCTACACCTTC,CASSPAGAEGYYGYTF
TRBJ2-2,NA,TRBV7-3,few,TGTGCCAGCAGCTTAAACGCCGGGGGCGACACCGGGGAGCTGTTTTTT,CASSLNAGGDTGELFF
TRBJ2-3,NA,TRBV7-2,NA,TGTGCCAGCAGCTTAGCTTCACGCCGAGGAGGGATCACAGATACGCAGTATTTT,CASSLASRRGGITDTQYF
TRBJ2-2,TRBD2,TRBV11-3,NA,TGTGCCAGCAGCGTACTAGCGGGGGGCTGGTCCGGGGAGCTGTTTTTT,CASSVLAGGWSGELFF
TRBJ2-7,TRBD2,TRBV7-2,NA,TGTGCCAGCAGCTTAGATGGCCTGGGACTAGCGGGAGGACTAGATGGCGAGCAGTACTTC,CASSLDGLGLAGGLDGEQYF
TRBJ2-3,TRBD1,TRBV27,NA,TGTGCCAGCAGGCGACAGGGGTTAGGTGATACGCAGTATTTT,CASRRQGLGDTQYF
TRBJ1-2,NA,TRBV6-5,few,TGTGCCAGCAGTTACGACCAAAACTATGGCTACACCTTC,CASSYDQNYGYTF
TRBJ1-1,NA,TRBV7-2,NA,TGTGCCAGCAGCTTAGGTCCCCGGACTGAAGCTTTCTTT,CASSLGPRTEAFF
TRBJ2-3,NA,TRBV7-9,NA,TGTGCCAGCAGCGCCCGCGGGGGCCAAGATACGCAGTATTTT,CASSARGGQDTQYF
TRBJ2-2,NA,TRBV6-1,NA,TGTGCCAGCAGTGAGGTTATTGGAGGGGTCAACACCGGGGAGCTGTTTTTT,CASSEVIGGVNTGELFF
TRBJ2-7,TRBD2,TRBV20-1,NA,TGCAGTGCTAGAGAGGGACTAGCGGGACATGGGGAGAACTTC,CSAREGLAGHGENF
TRBJ1-1,TRBD1,TRBV28,NA,TGTGCCAGCAGTTTAGTTACAGGGGGCGCGCGGACTGAAGCTTTCTTT,CASSLVTGGARTEAFF
TRBJ2-3,NA,TRBV3-1,NA,TGTGCCAGCAGCCAAGCAATTACAGGGGATACGCAGTATTTT,CASSQAITGDTQYF
TRBJ1-5,TRBD1,TRBV20-1,NA,TGCGGTGCTACTGACAGGGGCTATCAGCCCCAGCATTTT,CGATDRGYQPQHF
TRBJ2-5,NA,TRBV20-1,few,TGCAGTGCTAGTCCTGGGGAAGAGACCCAGTACTTC,CSASPGEETQYF
TRBJ2-1,NA,TRBV11-3,few,TGTGCCAGCAGCGCATGGTCGTCGAAGAGCTCCTACAATGAGCAGTTCTTC,CASSAWSSKSSYNEQFF
TRBJ2-3,TRBD1,TRBV7-8,NA,TGTGCCAGCAGCGCATACCTCCGACAGGGAATTGTTCTTACGCAGTATTTT,CASSAYLRQGIVLTQYF
TRBJ2-5,NA,TRBV20-1,NA,TGCAGTGCCCCGGGGGCGGTCCAAGAGACCCAGTACTTC,CSAPGAVQETQYF
TRBJ1-5,NA,TRBV2,few,TGTGCCAGCAGTGATAGCAATCAGCCCCAGCATTTT,CASSDSNQPQHF
TRBJ1-3,TRBD1,TRBV4-2,NA,TGTGCCAGCAGCCAAGGGACAGGGACGAGTGGAAACACCATATATTTT,CASSQGTGTSGNTIYF
TRBJ2-3,TRBD2,TRBV7-2,NA,TGTGCCAGCAGCCTGGGGGGTAGCGGGAGGCCGAGCACAGATACGCAGTATTTT,CASSLGGSGRPSTDTQYF